These 10 T cell receptor beta chains were sequenced from one sample in a study of OX40 agonist ivuxolimab in advanced cancers. Clones were read by immunoSEQ multiplex PCR, and TCRdb kept only the in-frame ones, dropping some. The repertoire holds some 70,000 clones, roughly four fifths seen once, with around 2.3% in the top ten. Material: CD4+ or CD8+ T cells sorted from blood, obtained in a trial of the OX40 agonist ivuxolimab. The receptor source for this set is an adult with an advanced solid tumor such as melanoma, head and neck, liver or kidney cancer.

Comments on this clone: At the DNA level, this CDR3 is encoded by other sequences in the same sample as well. This rearrangement joins TRBV27 to TRBJ1-5; D gene ambiguous. The germline V and J ends were trimmed by 4 bases and 0 bases, with 7 bases remaining between them. Germline V CDR1 and CDR2: MNHEY, SMNVEV (reference sequence). This CDR3 is built from 14 residues. The CDR3 sequence: CASSSPGSNQPQHF. CDR3 nucleotides: TGTGCCAGCAGTTCCCCCGGTAGCAATCAGCCCCAGCATTTT.

The chain carries TRBV11-3 and TRBJ2-2; no clear D gene. This CDR3 is 17 amino acids long. The V gene lost 5 bases and the J gene lost 6 bases, with 22 bases spanning the gap. Per germline, CDR1 SGHNT and CDR2 YENEEA. The CDR3 DNA reads as TGTGCCAGCAGCCCTAGAGACCCATCAAGCCCGCCCGGGGAGCTGTTTTTT. This encodes CASSPRDPSSPPGELFF.

This chain connects TRBV6-1 to TRBJ1-6; no firm D call. The V end was cut by 2 bases, the J end by 9 bases, with 8 bases between. Germline V gives CDR1 MNHNS, CDR2 SASEGT. The CDR3 runs 13 residues. Written as DNA, the CDR3 is TGTGCCAGCAGTGAAATAGGCTCTTCACCCCTCCACTTT. Residues: CASSEIGSSPLHF.

The chain joins TRBV7-8 to TRBJ1-1; no firm D call. Germline values: CDR1 SGHVS, CDR2 FQNEAQ. The CDR3 consists of 14 residues. The ends were cut back, 1 base at V and 5 bases at J, with 11 bases in the middle. The CDR3 DNA is TGTGCCAGCAGCTTAGTTCCTAGCAGGACTGAAGCTTTCTTT. This translates into CASSLVPSRTEAFF.

The V and J genes are TRBV7-2 and TRBJ2-5; D remains unclear. Trimming took 6 bases from V and 0 from J, leaving 14 bases between them. The germline gives CDR1 SGHTA, CDR2 FQGNSA. The CDR3 has 15 amino acids. CDR3 sequence: CASRKSPQYQETQYF. CDR3 nucleotide sequence: TGTGCCAGCAGAAAGTCGCCTCAGTACCAAGAGACCCAGTACTTC.

The gene calls are TRBV6-1 and TRBJ1-1; perhaps TRBD1 as D (5 bases). The CDR3 totals 13 residues. Between the trimmed V and J ends, which lost 6 bases and 7 bases, there was a span of 15 bases. Germline CDR1 MNHNS, CDR2 SASEGT. The chain's CDR3 is CASSPPRGYEAFF. The DNA of the CDR3 is TGTGCCAGCAGCCCCCCGAGGGGATATGAAGCTTTCTTT.

The gene calls are TRBV5-1 and TRBJ1-6; D may be TRBD1 (6 bases). The V end lost 0 bases, the J end lost 10 bases, and 17 bases lay between the germline ends. Germline assignment: CDR1 SGHRS and CDR2 YFSETQ. This CDR3 has 16 amino acids. In nucleotides, the CDR3 is TGCGCCAGCAGCTTGGGGGCCGGACAGATTGGGTCACCCCTCCACTTT. It encodes CASSLGAGQIGSPLHF.

V and J are TRBV4-2 and TRBJ1-5, with D maybe TRBD1 (6 bases). V was shortened by 0 bases and J by 7 bases, with 10 bases between the two germline ends. The CDR3 covers 14 residues. Germline V gives CDR1 LGHNA, CDR2 YNFKEQ. The CDR3 loop is CASSQEGGWQPQHF. The CDR3 nucleotides read TGTGCCAGCAGCCAAGAGGGGGGCTGGCAGCCCCAGCATTTT.

V and J are TRBV30 and TRBJ2-7, with D maybe TRBD2 (5 bases). The germline V gene encodes CDR1 GTSNPN and CDR2 SVGIG (reference sequence). V was clipped by 7 bases and J by 3 bases, with 13 bases between them. The CDR3 consists of 12 residues. CDR3 sequence (DNA): TGTGCCTCCCGGCGGGCCGACTACGAGCAGTACTTC. Protein product: CASRRADYEQYF.

J is TRBJ1-1 and V is TRBV5-1; D possibly corresponds to TRBD1 (5 bases). Germline CDR1 reads SGHRS; CDR2 reads YFSETQ. The CDR3 is made up of 13 amino acids. V was pared by 0 bases and J by 11 bases, with 14 bases between. DNA of the CDR3: TGCGCCAGCAGCTTGGCCGGGGCAGGAGGTGCTTTCTTT. Residues: CASSLAGAGGAFF.